The entry below gives a single T cell receptor beta chain sequence along with its context. The antigen remains undetermined. This sample is drawn from a study of cytomegalovirus exposure and HLA in healthy donors. Findings of the study overall: There were about 160 TCR beta chains listed as cytomegalovirus-associated.

TCRdb's copy holds only in-frame clones and misses some; the assay was immunoSEQ multiplex PCR. The sample carries about 120,000 clones, over 65% recorded once. Per germline, CDR1 PRHDT and CDR2 FYEKMQ (reference sequence). Trimming removed 5 bases from V and 3 bases from J, with 11 bases in between. The CDR3 runs to 13 residues. The chain uses TRBV13 and TRBJ2-7; D is undetermined. This clonotype was sampled from a woman in her twenties or thirties in good health and CMV-seronegative. The sequenced sample was PBMCs. The CDR3 DNA reads TGTGCCAGCAGCGACTCGAGCTTCTACGAGCAGTACTTC. Its protein product is CASSDSSFYEQYF.